This T cell receptor (beta chain) was captured by sequencing in a study of regulatory T cells in long-lasting Graves disease. Study-wide background: Graves' patients with a new diagnosis had received antithyroid drugs under 3 months.

Time point here: newly diagnosed GD, antithyroid drugs for less than 3 months. RNA isolated from PBMCs was used to make the TCR library. To make TCR beta libraries, researchers used iRepertoire HTBI primers and Arm-PCR of CDR3 regions. TCRdb reprocessed the multiplex PCR reads with MiXCR, giving one entry per CDR3 protein. The table lists 510,000 or so distinct CDR3 sequences, around 11% of them singletons. The CDR3 totals 12 residues. CDR1 is MNHNS and CDR2 is SASEGT in the germline V gene. Between the trimmed V and J ends, which lost 6 bases and 8 bases, there was a span of 13 bases. The same data also went into a second study, on T cells in Graves' hyperthyroidism and ophthalmopathy. This second study says: Patients aged 18 to 65 had newly diagnosed hyperthyroidism lasting under 2 months. First-round RT-PCR with HTBI primers amplified the TCR CDR3 region. The authors' 13 V-J model separated ophthalmopathy from stable hyperthyroidism.

This rearrangement joins TRBV6-1 to TRBJ1-2; D is unclear. The sequence came from a woman in her twenties or thirties with Graves disease. The specimen was peripheral blood mononuclear cells (PBMCs), collected at new diagnosis, from a patient treated with antithyroid drugs. The CDR3 region has the DNA TGTGCCAGCAGCGACCCTTGGAAGGGCTACACCTTC. This gives the protein CASSDPWKGYTF.